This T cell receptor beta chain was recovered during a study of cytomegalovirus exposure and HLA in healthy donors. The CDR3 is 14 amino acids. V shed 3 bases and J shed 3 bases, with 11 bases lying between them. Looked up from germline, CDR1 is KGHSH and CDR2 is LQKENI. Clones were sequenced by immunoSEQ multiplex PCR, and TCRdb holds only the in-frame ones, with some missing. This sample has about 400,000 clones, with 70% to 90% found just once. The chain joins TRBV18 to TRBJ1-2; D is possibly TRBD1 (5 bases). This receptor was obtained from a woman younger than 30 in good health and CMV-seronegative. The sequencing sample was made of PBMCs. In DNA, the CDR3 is TGTGCCAGCTCACCCCGCCGGGGGGACTATGGCTACACCTTC. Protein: CASSPRRGDYGYTF.